Included here is one T cell receptor (beta chain) sequence, with context. The data belong to a study of T-cell reconstitution after alpha-beta-depleted transplantation in children. The CDR3 is 17 amino acids. Germline assignment: CDR1 MNHNS and CDR2 SASEGT. The ends lost 6 bases at V and 3 bases at J; junction bases unmatched: 14. Library preparation (for TCRbeta) was performed with unique molecular identifiers. Via MiXCR, TCRdb re-called the PCR reads, giving one row per CDR3 protein. This table has about 980,000 distinct CDR3 sequences, 25% to 30% appearing once. The chain carries TRBV6-1 and TRBJ1-3, with 7 positions matching TRBD1. This clonotype originated in a boy under two years old who had a stem cell transplant for SCID, so the T cells may come from the graft donor. Specimen: PBMCs, mostly from graft donor cells, collected 360 days after TCRalphabeta/CD19-depleted stem cell transplant. CDR3 nucleotides: TGTGCCAGCAGCATCGGACAGGTGGGGATACGTGGAAACACCATATATTTT. Amino acid sequence: CASSIGQVGIRGNTIYF.